This T cell receptor beta chain was found in a study of CD8 T cells in Susac syndrome. An input of about 0.45 to 1 ug of RNA was subjected to reverse transcription using random hexamers. MiXCR, applied by TCRdb to the immunoSEQ multiplex PCR reads, yields one record per CDR3 protein. The top ten clones hold around 0.21% of a sample with 100,000 to 150,000 distinct CDR3 sequences, around 94% of them seen once. About this clonotype: Its antigen is unidentified.

V lost 1 base, J lost 5 bases, and 15 bases lay in between. Germline V gives CDR1 MGHDK, CDR2 SYGVNS. CDR3 length equals 15 residues. Study-wide findings and caveats: Susac-specific public clones were found in total CD8+ and CD8+ TEMRA repertoires, numbering some 17 and five, respectively.

Sequencing was done on a sample of CD8+ T cells from PBMCs. The receptor was isolated from a human donor with Susac syndrome. The V call is TRBV25-1, the J call TRBJ2-7; D could derive from TRBD1 or TRBD2 (5 bases each). The CDR3 loop is CASSEWDEGVDEQYF. In DNA form, the CDR3 reads TGTGCCAGCAGTGAATGGGACGAAGGGGTCGACGAGCAGTACTTC.